This entry lists 5 T cell receptor beta chains sequenced from one sample in a study of cytomegalovirus exposure and HLA in healthy donors (TCRdb year 2017). The receptor library was made with the immunoSEQ multiplex PCR assay. For the multiplex PCR, a mixture combining 60 forward primers for TCR Vbeta segments and 13 reverse primers for TCR Jbeta segments was used. TCRdb re-hosts the immuneACCESS table, in-frame sequences only. Its copies lack some clones; in the studies checked, an unresolved V gene accounts for under half of them, and the cause for the rest is not known. Counted in this sample were about 170,000 clones; around 78% of them appeared once. Under 2.5% of the sample goes to the ten largest clones. Material for sequencing was PBMCs. The source of these receptors is a woman aged 30 to 39 in good health and CMV-seropositive.

This rearrangement joins TRBV9 to TRBJ2-3, with 10 bases fitting TRBD1. Looked up from germline, CDR1 is SGDLS and CDR2 is YYNGEE. This CDR3 is built from 14 residues. Germline trimming cut 4 bases from V and 5 bases from J; bases unmatched to any gene: 4. This CDR3 reads CASSPGQGGDTQYF. In nucleotides, the CDR3 is TGTGCCAGCAGCCCCGGACAGGGGGGAGATACGCAGTATTTT.

The CDR3 region is CASRMDRGSNQPQHF. CDR3 DNA: TGCGCCAGCAGGATGGACAGGGGAAGCAATCAGCCCCAGCATTTT. The rearrangement joins TRBV10-2 to TRBJ1-5; TRBD1 matches 9 bases. Germline-derived CDR1 and CDR2 are WSHSY and SAAADI. This CDR3 spans 15 amino acids. V lost 6 bases and J lost 1; bases outside the gene matches: 4.

The chain carries TRBV28 and TRBJ2-3; 9 bases agree with TRBD2. V dropped 3 bases and J dropped 0; count of bases not matched to a gene: 13. The germline V gene has CDR1 MDHEN and CDR2 SYDVKM. This CDR3 comprises 19 residues. The CDR3, as DNA: TGTGCCAGCAGTTTTGCTGCGGGAGGGCCAAAAGGAAGCACAGATACGCAGTATTTT. This gives the protein CASSFAAGGPKGSTDTQYF.

The chain employs TRBV7-9 and TRBJ2-6; TRBD1 agrees at 8 bases. The CDR3 spans 19 residues. V dropped 2 bases and J dropped 4; count of bases not matched to a gene: 13. Germline-derived CDR1 and CDR2 are SEHNR and FQNEAQ (reference sequence). The CDR3 DNA is TGTGCCAGCAGCTTACTAGGCGGGACAGGCACCGGCGGGGCCAACGTCCTGACTTTC. Amino acids: CASSLLGGTGTGGANVLTF.

The chain combines TRBV15 with TRBJ1-2; 7 nucleotides agree with TRBD1. This CDR3 contains 15 residues. Germline V gene data show CDR1 as LNHNV and CDR2 as YYDKDF (reference sequence). Trimming took 5 bases from V and 2 from J; bases not matched to a gene: 8. The CDR3 DNA sequence: TGTGCCACCAGCGGAGGGGGCCTGGAGAACTATGGCTACACCTTC. It codes for CATSGGGLENYGYTF. Using reference TRBV15 and TRBJ1-2 for the parts outside the CDR3, the full variable domain is DAMVIQNPRYQVTQFGKPVTLSCSQTLNHNVMYWYQQKSSQAPKLLFHYYDKDFNNEADTPDNFQSRRPNTSFCFLDIRSPGLGDTAMYLCATSGGGLENYGYTFGSGTRLTVV.